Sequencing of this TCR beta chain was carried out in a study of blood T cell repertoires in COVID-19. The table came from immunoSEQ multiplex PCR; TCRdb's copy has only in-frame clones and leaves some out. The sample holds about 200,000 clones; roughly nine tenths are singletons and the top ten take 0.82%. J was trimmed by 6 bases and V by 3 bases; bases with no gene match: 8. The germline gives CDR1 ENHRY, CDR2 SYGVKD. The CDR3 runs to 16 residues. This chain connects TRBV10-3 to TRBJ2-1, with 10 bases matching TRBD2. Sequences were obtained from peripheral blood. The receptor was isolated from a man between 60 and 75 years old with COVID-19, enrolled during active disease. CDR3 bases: TGTGCCATCAGTGATAACTTAGCGGGAGGCCCCAATGAGCAGTTCTTC. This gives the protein CAISDNLAGGPNEQFF.